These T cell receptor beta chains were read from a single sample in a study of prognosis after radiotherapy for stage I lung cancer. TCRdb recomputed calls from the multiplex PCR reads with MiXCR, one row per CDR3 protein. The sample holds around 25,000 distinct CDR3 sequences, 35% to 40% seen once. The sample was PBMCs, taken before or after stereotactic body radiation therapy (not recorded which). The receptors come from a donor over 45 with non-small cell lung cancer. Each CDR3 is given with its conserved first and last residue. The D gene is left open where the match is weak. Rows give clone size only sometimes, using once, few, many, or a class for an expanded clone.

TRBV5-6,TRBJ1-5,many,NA,TGTGCCAGCAGCCCTCGTGGGCAGCCCCAGCATTTT,CASSPRGQPQHF
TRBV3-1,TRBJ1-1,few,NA,TGTGCCAGCACCACCAGGGGCACTGAAGCTTTCTTT,CASTTRGTEAFF
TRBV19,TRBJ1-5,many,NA,TGTGCCAGTAGTTGGGCGTCCGACCAGCCCCAGCATTTT,CASSWASDQPQHF
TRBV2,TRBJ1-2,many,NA,TGTGCCAGCAGTGTCGTCGGGGGCAGGGAGGATGGCTACACCTTC,CASSVVGGREDGYTF
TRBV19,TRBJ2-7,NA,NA,TGTGCCAGTAGTATAGATGGGACACTACTCTACGAGCAGTACTTC,CASSIDGTLLYEQYF
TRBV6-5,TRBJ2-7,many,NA,TGTGCCAGCAGTTACGGGACCTACGAGCAGTACTTC,CASSYGTYEQYF
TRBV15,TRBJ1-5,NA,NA,TGTGCCACCAGCAGAGATAGAGATCAGCCCCAGCATTTT,CATSRDRDQPQHF
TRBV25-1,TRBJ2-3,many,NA,TGTGCCAGCACTTCCACAGATACGCAGTATTTT,CASTSTDTQYF
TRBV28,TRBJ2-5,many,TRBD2,TGTGCCAGCAGTTCACTAGCGGGAGGGCCAGGAGGGGAGACCCAGTACTTC,CASSSLAGGPGGETQYF
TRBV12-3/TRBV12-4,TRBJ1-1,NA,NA,TGTGCCAGCAGTTTATTGGTGGTACCGAGGGGCGTTGAAGCTTTCTTT,CASSLLVVPRGVEAFF
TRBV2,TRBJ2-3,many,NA,TGTGCCAGCACCAGGACAGCCACAGATACGCAGTATTTT,CASTRTATDTQYF
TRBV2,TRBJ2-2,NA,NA,TGTGCCAGCAGCGCACATGGGACTTCGAACACCGGGGATCTGTTTTTT,CASSAHGTSNTGDLFF
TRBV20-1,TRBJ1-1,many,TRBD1,TGCAGTGCTGTGGACAGGACAAACACTGAAGCTTTCTTT,CSAVDRTNTEAFF
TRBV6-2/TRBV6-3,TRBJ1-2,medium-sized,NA,TGTGCCAGCAGTCGAGGGGGGGGCGCCTACGGCTACACCTTC,CASSRGGGAYGYTF
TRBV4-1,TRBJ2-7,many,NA,TGCGCCAGCAGCCAATCCCTGGTCCGGGACGAGCAGTACTTC,CASSQSLVRDEQYF
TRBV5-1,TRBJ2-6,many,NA,TGCGCCAGCAGCTTGGAGCCAGGCTATTCTGGGGCCAACGTCCTGACTTTC,CASSLEPGYSGANVLTF
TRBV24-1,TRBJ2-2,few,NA,TGTGCCACCGCGGCAGTAACGAACACCGGGGAGCTGTTTTTT,CATAAVTNTGELFF
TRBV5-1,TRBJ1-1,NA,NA,TGCGCCAGCAGCTTCGTCGGGGGCACTGAAGCTTTCTTT,CASSFVGGTEAFF
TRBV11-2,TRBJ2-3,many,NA,TGTGCCAGCAGCTTAGGAACTACTAGCACAGATACGCAGTATTTT,CASSLGTTSTDTQYF
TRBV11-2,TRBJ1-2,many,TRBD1,TGTGCCAGCAGCTTAGATCTGGGGACAGACTATGGCTACACCTTC,CASSLDLGTDYGYTF
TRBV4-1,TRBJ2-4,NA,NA,TGCGCCAGCAGCCAAGATCCGGTAGCCAAAAACATTCAGTACTTC,CASSQDPVAKNIQYF
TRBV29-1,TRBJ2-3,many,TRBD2,TGCAGCGTGCGACCCTCTAGCGGGGGGACAGATACGCAGTATTTT,CSVRPSSGGTDTQYF
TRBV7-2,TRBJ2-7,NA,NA,TGTGCCAGCAGCTGGACTGGCGGGACGCAGTACTTT,CASSWTGGTQYF
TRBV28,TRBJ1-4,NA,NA,TGTGCCAGCAGTTTAGTTGGGACCCATGCCACTAATGAAAAACTGTTTTTT,CASSLVGTHATNEKLFF
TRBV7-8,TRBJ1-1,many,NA,TGTGCCAGCAGCGCTAGGGTCACTGAAGCTTTCTTT,CASSARVTEAFF
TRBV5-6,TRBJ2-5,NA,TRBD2,TGTGCCAGCAGCTTGGCCGGCCTAGCGGGACTAGAGACCCAGTACTTC,CASSLAGLAGLETQYF
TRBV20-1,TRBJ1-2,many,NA,TGCAGTGCTAGAAATCCCGCCAGGGTAGGGGGCTACACCTTC,CSARNPARVGGYTF
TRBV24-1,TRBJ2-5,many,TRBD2,TGTGCCACCAGTGACTCCGGGACTAGTCCCCAAGAGACCCAGTACTTC,CATSDSGTSPQETQYF
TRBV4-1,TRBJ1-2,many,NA,TGCGCCAGCAGCCAAGATTCGTACAGGGCTAACTATGGCTACACCTTC,CASSQDSYRANYGYTF
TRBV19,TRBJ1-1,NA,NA,TGTGCCAGTAGTATAGGGGTCAGCACTGAAGCTTTCTTT,CASSIGVSTEAFF
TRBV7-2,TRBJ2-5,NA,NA,TGTGCCAGTAGCTTAGGGATAGGAGATACCCAGTACTTC,CASSLGIGDTQYF
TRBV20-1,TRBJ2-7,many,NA,TGCAGTGCTAATAGCGGAAACCCCTACGAGCAGTACTTC,CSANSGNPYEQYF
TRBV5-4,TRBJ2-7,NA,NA,TGTGCCAGCAGCTTGGGTAGGGGGAATGGACGATGGCAGTACTTC,CASSLGRGNGRWQYF
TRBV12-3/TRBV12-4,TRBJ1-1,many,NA,TGTGCCAGCAGTTTAGGATACCTCTCTACAAATCTCAAAGGGAACACTGAAGCTTTCTTT,CASSLGYLSTNLKGNTEAFF
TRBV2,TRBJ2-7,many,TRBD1,TGTGCCAGCAGTGAACTAAGACAGGGGAAGGACGAGCAGTACTTC,CASSELRQGKDEQYF
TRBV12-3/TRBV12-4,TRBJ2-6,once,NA,TGTGCCAGCAGTTGTGGCAGCTATTGGGCCAACGTCCTGACTTTC,CASSCGSYWANVLTF
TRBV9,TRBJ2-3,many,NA,TGTGCCAGCAGCGGACAGCCCACAGATACGCAGTATTTT,CASSGQPTDTQYF
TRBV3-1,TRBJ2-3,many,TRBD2,TGTGCCAGCAGCCCGGGACTAGGGGCAGATACGCAGTATTTT,CASSPGLGADTQYF
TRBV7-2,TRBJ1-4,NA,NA,TGTGCCAGCAGATTCGTGGCAACTAATGAAAAACTGTTTTTT,CASRFVATNEKLFF
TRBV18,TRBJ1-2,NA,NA,TGTGCCAGCTCACCAGCCCCCCAGGTGGCCGGCGGGTATGGCTACACCTTC,CASSPAPQVAGGYGYTF
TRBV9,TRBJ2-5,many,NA,TGTGCCAGCAGCGCCCGCCCAGGAGCGGGAGAGACCCAGTACTTC,CASSARPGAGETQYF
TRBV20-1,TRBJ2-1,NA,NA,TGCAGTGCTAGAGACGCCATTTCCGGGAAGGAGCAGTTCTTC,CSARDAISGKEQFF
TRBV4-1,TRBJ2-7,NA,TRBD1,TGCGCCAGCAGCCCAATCGACAGGGGGCAGGTCGGGGAGCTGTACTTC,CASSPIDRGQVGELYF
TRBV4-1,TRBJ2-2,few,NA,TGCGCCAGCAGCCAAGGGATGTCAGAGCTGTTTTTT,CASSQGMSELFF
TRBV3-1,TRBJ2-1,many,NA,TGTGCCAGCAGCCCACTGACTATACATGAGCAGTTCTTC,CASSPLTIHEQFF
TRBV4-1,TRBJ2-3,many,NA,TGCGCCAGCAGCCAAGAACAAGACCTCTCACGGGATACGCAGTATTTT,CASSQEQDLSRDTQYF
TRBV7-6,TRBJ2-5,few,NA,TGTGCCACCGCAAAGGGCAGACAAGAGACCCAGTACTTC,CATAKGRQETQYF